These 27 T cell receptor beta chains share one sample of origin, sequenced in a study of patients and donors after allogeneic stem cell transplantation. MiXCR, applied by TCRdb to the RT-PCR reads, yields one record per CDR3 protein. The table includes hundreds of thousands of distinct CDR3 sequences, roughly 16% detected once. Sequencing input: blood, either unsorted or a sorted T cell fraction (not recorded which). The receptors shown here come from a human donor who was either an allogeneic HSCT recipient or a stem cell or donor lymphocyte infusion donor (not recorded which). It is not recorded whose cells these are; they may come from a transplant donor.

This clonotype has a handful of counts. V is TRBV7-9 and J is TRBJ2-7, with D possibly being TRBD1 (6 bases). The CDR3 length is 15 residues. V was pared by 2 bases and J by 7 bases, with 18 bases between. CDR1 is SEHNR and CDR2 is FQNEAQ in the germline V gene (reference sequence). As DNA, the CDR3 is TGTGCCAGCAGCTTACGTAGAATGGAACAGGGAGAGCAGTACTTC. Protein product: CASSLRRMEQGEQYF.

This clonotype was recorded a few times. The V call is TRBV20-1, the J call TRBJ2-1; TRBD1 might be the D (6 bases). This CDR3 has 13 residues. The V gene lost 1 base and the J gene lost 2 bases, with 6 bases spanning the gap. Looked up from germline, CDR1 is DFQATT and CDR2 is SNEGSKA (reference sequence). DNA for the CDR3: TGCAGTGCTAGAGGGGACACCTACAATGAGCAGTTCTTC. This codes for CSARGDTYNEQFF.

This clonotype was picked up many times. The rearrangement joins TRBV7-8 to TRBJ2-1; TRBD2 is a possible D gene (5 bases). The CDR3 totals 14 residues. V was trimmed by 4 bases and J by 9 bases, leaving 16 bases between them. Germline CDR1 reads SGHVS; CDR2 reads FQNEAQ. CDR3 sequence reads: CASSSPRAIFEQFF. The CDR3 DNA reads TGTGCCAGCAGCTCCCCGCGGGCAATATTTGAGCAGTTCTTC.

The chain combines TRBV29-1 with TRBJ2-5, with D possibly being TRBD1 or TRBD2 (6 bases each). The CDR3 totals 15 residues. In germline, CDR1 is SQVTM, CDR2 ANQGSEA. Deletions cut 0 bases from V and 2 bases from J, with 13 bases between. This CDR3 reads CSVEDWGRGQETQYF. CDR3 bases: TGCAGCGTTGAAGATTGGGGGCGGGGACAAGAGACCCAGTACTTC.

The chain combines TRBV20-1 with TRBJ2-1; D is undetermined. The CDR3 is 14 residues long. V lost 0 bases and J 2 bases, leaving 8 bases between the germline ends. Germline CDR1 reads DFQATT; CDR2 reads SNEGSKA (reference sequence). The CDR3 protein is CSARDRQAYNEQFF. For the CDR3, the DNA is TGCAGTGCTAGAGATCGGCAGGCCTACAATGAGCAGTTCTTC.

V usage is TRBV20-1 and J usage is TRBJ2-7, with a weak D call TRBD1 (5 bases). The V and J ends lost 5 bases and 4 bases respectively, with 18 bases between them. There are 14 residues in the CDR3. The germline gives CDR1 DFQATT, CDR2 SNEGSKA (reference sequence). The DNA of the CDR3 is TGCAGTGCTCGCGCCGACAGCCGATCTTACGAGCAGTACTTC. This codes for CSARADSRSYEQYF.

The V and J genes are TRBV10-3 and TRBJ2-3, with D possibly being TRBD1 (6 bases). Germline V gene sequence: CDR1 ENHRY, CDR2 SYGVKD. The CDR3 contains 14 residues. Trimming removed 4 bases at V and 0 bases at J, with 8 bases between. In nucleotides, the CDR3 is TGTGCCATCAGTGGAAGGGGGAGCACAGATACGCAGTATTTT. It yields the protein CAISGRGSTDTQYF.

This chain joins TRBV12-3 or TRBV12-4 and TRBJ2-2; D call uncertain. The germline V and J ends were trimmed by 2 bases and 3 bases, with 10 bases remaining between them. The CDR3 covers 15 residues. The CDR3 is CASSLLWRYTGELFF. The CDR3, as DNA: TGTGCCAGCAGTTTATTGTGGCGGTACACCGGGGAGCTGTTTTTT.

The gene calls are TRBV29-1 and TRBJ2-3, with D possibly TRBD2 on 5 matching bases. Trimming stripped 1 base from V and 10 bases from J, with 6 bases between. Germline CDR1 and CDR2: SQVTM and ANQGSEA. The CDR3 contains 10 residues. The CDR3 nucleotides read TGCAGCGTTGAAGGAGGGTCGCAGTATTTT. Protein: CSVEGGSQYF.

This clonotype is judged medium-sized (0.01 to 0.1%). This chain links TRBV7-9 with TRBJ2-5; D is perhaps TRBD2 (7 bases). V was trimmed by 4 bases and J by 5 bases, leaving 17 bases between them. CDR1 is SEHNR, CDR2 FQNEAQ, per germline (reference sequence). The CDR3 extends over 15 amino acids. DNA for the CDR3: TGTGCCAGCAGCTCCAGGGGCGGGAGCGGTGAGACCCAGTACTTC. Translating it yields CASSSRGGSGETQYF.

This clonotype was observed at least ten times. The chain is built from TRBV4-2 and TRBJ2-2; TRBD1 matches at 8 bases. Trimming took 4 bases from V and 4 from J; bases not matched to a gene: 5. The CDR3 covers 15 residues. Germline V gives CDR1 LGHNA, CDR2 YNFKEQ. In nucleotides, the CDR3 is TGTGCCAGCAGCCGAGGACAGGGAGGCACCGGGGAGCTGTTTTTT. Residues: CASSRGQGGTGELFF.

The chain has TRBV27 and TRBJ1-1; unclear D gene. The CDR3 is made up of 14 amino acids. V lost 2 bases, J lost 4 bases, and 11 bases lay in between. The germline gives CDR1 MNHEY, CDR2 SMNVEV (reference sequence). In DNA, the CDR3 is TGTGCCAGCAGTTTAGGACCCCGCGGCACTGAAGCTTTCTTT. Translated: CASSLGPRGTEAFF.

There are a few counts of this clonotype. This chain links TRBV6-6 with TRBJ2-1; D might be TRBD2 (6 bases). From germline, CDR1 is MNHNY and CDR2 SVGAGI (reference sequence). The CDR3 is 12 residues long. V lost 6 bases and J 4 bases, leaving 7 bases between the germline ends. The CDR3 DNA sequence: TGTGCCAGCAGGGGACTGTACAATGAGCAGTTCTTC. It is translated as CASRGLYNEQFF.

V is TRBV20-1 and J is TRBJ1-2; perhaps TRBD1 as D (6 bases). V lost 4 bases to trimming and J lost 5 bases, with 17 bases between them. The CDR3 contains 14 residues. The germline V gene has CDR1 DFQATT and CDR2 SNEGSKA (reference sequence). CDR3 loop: CSATGVGMGYGYTF. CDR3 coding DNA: TGCAGTGCTACAGGGGTGGGTATGGGGTATGGCTACACCTTC.

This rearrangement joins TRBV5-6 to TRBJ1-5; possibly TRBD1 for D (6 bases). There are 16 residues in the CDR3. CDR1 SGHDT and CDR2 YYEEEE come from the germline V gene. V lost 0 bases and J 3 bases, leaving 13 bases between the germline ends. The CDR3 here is CASSLAGARPNQPQHF. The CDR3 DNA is TGTGCCAGCAGCTTGGCAGGGGCCCGGCCCAATCAGCCCCAGCATTTT.

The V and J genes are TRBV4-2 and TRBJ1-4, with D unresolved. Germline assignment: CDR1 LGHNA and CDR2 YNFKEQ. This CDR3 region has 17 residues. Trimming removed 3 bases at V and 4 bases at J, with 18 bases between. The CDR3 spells CASSHRVVWADNEKLFF. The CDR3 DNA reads TGTGCCAGCAGCCATAGGGTAGTCTGGGCAGATAATGAAAAACTGTTTTTT.

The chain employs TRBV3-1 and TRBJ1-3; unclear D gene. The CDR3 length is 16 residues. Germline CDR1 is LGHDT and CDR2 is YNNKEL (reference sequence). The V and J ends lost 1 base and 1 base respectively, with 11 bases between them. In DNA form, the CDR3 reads TGTGCCAGCAGCCAAGGGTTAGCAGCATCTGGAAACACCATATATTTT. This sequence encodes CASSQGLAASGNTIYF.

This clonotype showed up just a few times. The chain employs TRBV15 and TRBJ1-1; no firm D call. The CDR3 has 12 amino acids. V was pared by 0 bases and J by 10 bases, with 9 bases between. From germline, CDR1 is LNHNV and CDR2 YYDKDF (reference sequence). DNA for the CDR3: TGTGCCACCAGCAGAGATGAACTAGGAGCTTTCTTT. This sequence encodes CATSRDELGAFF. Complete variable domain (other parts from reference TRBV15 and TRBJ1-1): DAMVIQNPRYQVTQFGKPVTLSCSQTLNHNVMYWYQQKSSQAPKLLFHYYDKDFNNEADTPDNFQSRRPNTSFCFLDIRSPGLGDTAMYLCATSRDELGAFFGQGTRLTVV.

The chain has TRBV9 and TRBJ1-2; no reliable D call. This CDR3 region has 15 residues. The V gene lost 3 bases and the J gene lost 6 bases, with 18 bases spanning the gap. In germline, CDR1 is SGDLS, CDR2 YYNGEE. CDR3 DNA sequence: TGTGCCAGCAGCGCCTCAATCGGGGAAAGAGATGGCTACACCTTC. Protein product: CASSASIGERDGYTF.

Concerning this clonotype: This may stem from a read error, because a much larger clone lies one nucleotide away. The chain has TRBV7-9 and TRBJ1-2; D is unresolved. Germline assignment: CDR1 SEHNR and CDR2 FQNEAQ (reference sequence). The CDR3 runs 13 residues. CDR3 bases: TGTGCCAGCAGCTTGGGGAATAACTATGGCCACACCTTC. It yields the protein CASSLGNNYGHTF.

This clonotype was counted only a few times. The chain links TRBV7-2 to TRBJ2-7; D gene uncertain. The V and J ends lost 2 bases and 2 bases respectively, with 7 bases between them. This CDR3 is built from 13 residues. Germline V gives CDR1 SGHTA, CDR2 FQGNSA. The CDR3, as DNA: TGTGCCAGCAGCTTATCCACAGCCTACGAGCAGTACTTC. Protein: CASSLSTAYEQYF.

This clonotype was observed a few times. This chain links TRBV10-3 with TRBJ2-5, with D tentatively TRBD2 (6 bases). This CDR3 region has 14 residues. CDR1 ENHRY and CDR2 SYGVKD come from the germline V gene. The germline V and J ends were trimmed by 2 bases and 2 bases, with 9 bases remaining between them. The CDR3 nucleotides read TGTGCCATCAGTGAGAAGGGGAGGCAAGAGACCCAGTACTTC. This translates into CAISEKGRQETQYF.

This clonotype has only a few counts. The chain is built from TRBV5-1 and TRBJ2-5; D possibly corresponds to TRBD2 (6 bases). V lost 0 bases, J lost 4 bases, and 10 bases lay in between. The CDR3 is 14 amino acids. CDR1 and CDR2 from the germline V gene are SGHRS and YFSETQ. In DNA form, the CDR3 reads TGCGCCAGCAGCTTGGCCGGGAGCCGAGAGACCCAGTACTTC. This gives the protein CASSLAGSRETQYF. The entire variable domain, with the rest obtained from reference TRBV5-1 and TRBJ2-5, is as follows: KAGVTQTPRYLIKTRGQQVTLSCSPISGHRSVSWYQQTPGQGLQFLFEYFSETQRNKGNFPGRFSGRQFSNSRSEMNVSTLELGDSALYLCASSLAGSRETQYFGPGTRLLVL.

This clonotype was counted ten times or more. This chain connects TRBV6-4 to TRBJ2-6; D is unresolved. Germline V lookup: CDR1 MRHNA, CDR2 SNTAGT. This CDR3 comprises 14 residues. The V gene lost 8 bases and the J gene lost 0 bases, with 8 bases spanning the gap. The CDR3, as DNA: TGTGCCAGCCGGTCCGACTCTGGGGCCAACGTCCTGACTTTC. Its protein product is CASRSDSGANVLTF.

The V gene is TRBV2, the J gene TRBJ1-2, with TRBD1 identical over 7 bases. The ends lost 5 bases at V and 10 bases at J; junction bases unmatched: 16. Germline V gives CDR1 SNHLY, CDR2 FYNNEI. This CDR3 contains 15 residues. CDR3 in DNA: TGTGCCAGCAGTTCCCTGGACAGGTCGGGGATTAACTACACCTTC. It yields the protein CASSSLDRSGINYTF.

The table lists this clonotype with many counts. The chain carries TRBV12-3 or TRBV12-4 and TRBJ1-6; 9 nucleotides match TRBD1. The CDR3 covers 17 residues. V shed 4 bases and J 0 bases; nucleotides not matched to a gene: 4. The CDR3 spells CASSYGTGSSYNSPLHF. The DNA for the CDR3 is TGTGCCAGCAGTTACGGGACAGGGAGCTCCTATAATTCACCCCTCCACTTT.

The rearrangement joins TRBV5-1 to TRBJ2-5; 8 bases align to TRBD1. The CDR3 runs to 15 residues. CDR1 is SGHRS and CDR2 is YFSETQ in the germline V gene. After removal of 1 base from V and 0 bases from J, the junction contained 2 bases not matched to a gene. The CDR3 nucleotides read TGCGCCAGCAGCTTGCCGACAGGGGACCAAGAGACCCAGTACTTC. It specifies CASSLPTGDQETQYF.